The 14 T cell receptor beta chains in this list originate from one sample, sequenced in a study of T cells in Graves' hyperthyroidism and ophthalmopathy. There were TCR beta CDR3 regions amplified from RNA transcripts. TCR CDR3 regions were first amplified by RT-PCR with HTBI primers. TCRdb passed the multiplex PCR reads through MiXCR, listing each CDR3 protein once. This table has around 600,000 distinct CDR3 sequences, about 45% appearing once. Input material: peripheral blood or thyroid tissue (not recorded which). The receptor set was obtained from an adult man with Graves' disease, either hyperthyroidism or ophthalmopathy (not recorded which).

The sample holds a few counts of this clonotype. V usage is TRBV9 and J usage is TRBJ1-5, with 7 bases fitting TRBD1. CDR1 SGDLS and CDR2 YYNGEE come from the germline V gene. V dropped 3 bases and J dropped 6; count of bases not matched to a gene: 6. The CDR3 is made up of 14 amino acids. The CDR3 DNA sequence: TGTGCCAGCAGCGGACAGGGAGGCGGTCAGCCCCAGCATTTT. It yields the protein CASSGQGGGQPQHF. The whole variable domain, remainder taken from reference TRBV9 and TRBJ1-5, is DSGVTQTPKHLITATGQRVTLRCSPRSGDLSVYWYQQSLDQGLQFLIQYYNGEERAKGNILERFSAQQFPDLHSELNLSSLELGDSALYFCASSGQGGGQPQHFGDGTRLSIL.

This clonotype came up a few times. V gene TRBV20-1 combines with J gene TRBJ1-2; 7 bases are a match to TRBD1. The CDR3 totals 13 residues. Per germline, CDR1 DFQATT and CDR2 SNEGSKA (reference sequence). Germline trimming cut 4 bases from V and 5 bases from J; bases unmatched to any gene: 7. CDR3 nucleotides: TGCAGTGCTACCAAGCAGGGGGATTATGGCTACACCTTC. This sequence encodes CSATKQGDYGYTF.

This clonotype was detected a few times. The chain links TRBV12-5 to TRBJ1-1; TRBD1 matches at 10 bases. Germline lookup yields CDR1 LGHNT and CDR2 FRNRAP. The J segment lost 6 bases and the V segment lost 7 bases, leaving 5 bases of the junction unmatched. The CDR3 extends over 13 amino acids. The CDR3 coding sequence is TGTGCTAGTGCCATAGGACAGGGGGCTGAAGCTTTCTTT. Its translation is CASAIGQGAEAFF.

V usage is TRBV6-5 and J usage is TRBJ1-2; 9 bases map to TRBD1. This CDR3 is 15 amino acids long. V lost 5 bases and J lost 4; bases outside the gene matches: 8. Germline CDR1 reads MNHEY; CDR2 reads SVGAGI. DNA for the CDR3: TGTGCCAGCAGTGAGGGACAGGGACTGGGCTATGGCTACACCTTC. Translated: CASSEGQGLGYGYTF.

The rearrangement links TRBV28 to TRBJ1-5; a weak D match, TRBD1 (5 bases). Trimming removed 10 bases from V and 7 bases from J, with 20 bases in between. From germline, CDR1 is MDHEN and CDR2 SYDVKM. This CDR3 has 14 residues. The CDR3 region has the DNA TGTGCCATCCTTCGATCAGGGTCGGGGCAGCCCCAGCATTTT. It codes for CAILRSGSGQPQHF.

The chain links TRBV19 to TRBJ2-5, with 7 bases matching TRBD2. Germline CDR1 is LNHDA and CDR2 is SQIVND (reference sequence). CDR3 length: 16 residues. J was trimmed by 2 bases and V by 6 bases; bases with no gene match: 12. The CDR3 loop is CASRQSGASGQETQYF. CDR3 sequence (DNA): TGTGCCAGTAGACAGTCCGGGGCTAGCGGACAAGAGACCCAGTACTTC.

Remarks on this clonotype: A much more abundant neighbour one base away suggests this may be a read error. The chain combines TRBV7-8 with TRBJ1-1; no definite D call. Germline assignment: CDR1 SGHVS and CDR2 FQNEAQ. V lost 2 bases, J lost 3 bases, and 19 bases lay in between. The CDR3 is 17 amino acids. The CDR3 reads CASSLIAATNMDTEAFF. The CDR3 DNA follows: TGTGCCAGCAGCTTAATAGCAGCTACGAACATGGACACTGAAGCTTTCTTT.

This chain uses TRBV12-3 or TRBV12-4 with TRBJ1-1, with 7 nucleotides matching TRBD1. V shed 2 bases, J shed 9 bases, and the junction held 3 bases outside the gene matches. The CDR3 has 12 residues. Written as DNA, the CDR3 is TGTGCCAGCAGTTTATCACAGGGGAAAGCTTTCTTT. Translation: CASSLSQGKAFF.

The sample holds one count of this clonotype. A much larger clone differs from this one at a single base, so this may be a read error. V and J are TRBV15 and TRBJ1-1, with D perhaps TRBD1 (5 bases). The CDR3 is 16 amino acids. The germline CDR1 and CDR2 sequences are LNHNV and YYDKDF (reference sequence). The CDR3 loop is CATSRLGEGPNTEVFF. CDR3 coding DNA: TGTGCCACCAGCAGATTGGGAGAGGGACCGAACACTGAAGTTTTCTTT.

This clonotype appeared many times. This chain uses TRBV2 with TRBJ1-1, with 8 positions matching TRBD1. Unmatched junction bases numbered 4, after V lost 6 bases and J lost 1 base. This CDR3 contains 14 residues. The germline V gene encodes CDR1 SNHLY and CDR2 FYNNEI. The CDR3 is CASSGQGANTEAFF. CDR3 coding DNA: TGTGCCAGCAGCGGACAGGGAGCGAACACTGAAGCTTTCTTT.

A note on this clonotype: The conserved closing phenylalanine or tryptophan is absent in this CDR3, likely reflecting a read error. The DNA is omitted, as the CDR3 cannot be located on it reliably, and the CDR3 follows TCRdb's listing. V usage is TRBV6-1 and J usage is TRBJ1-4. The length of the CDR3 is 11 amino acids, counting both ends. Germline CDR1 is MNHNS and CDR2 is SASEGT. The CDR3 reads CASSGVTGGYY.

The chain joins TRBV2 to TRBJ1-4, with TRBD1 identical over 9 bases. The junction had 15 bases not matched to a gene; V was cut back by 5 bases and J by 5 bases. Per germline, CDR1 SNHLY and CDR2 FYNNEI. This CDR3 has 18 residues. The CDR3 coding sequence is TGTGCCAGCAGTTTATCGGTCCCGGGACAGGGAGAGAATGAAAAACTGTTTTTT. Translation: CASSLSVPGQGENEKLFF. Using reference TRBV2 and TRBJ1-4 for the parts outside the CDR3, the full variable domain is EPEVTQTPSHQVTQMGQEVILRCVPISNHLYFYWYRQILGQKVEFLVSFYNNEISEKSEIFDDQFSVERPDGSNFTLKIRSTKLEDSAMYFCASSLSVPGQGENEKLFFGSGTQLSVL.

This chain links TRBV29-1 with TRBJ1-1, with 9 nucleotides matching TRBD1. CDR1 SQVTM and CDR2 ANQGSEA come from the germline V gene. Trimming removed 7 bases from V and 4 bases from J; junction bases left unmatched: 16. The CDR3 is made up of 16 amino acids. In DNA form, the CDR3 reads TGCAGCGACCTAGGACAGGGGTGGGAAAGAATCACTGAAGCTTTCTTT. The encoded protein is CSDLGQGWERITEAFF.

This clonotype was observed a few times. V gene TRBV7-8 combines with J gene TRBJ1-6, with no clear D. Trimming removed 8 bases from V and 3 bases from J, with 11 bases in between. The CDR3 runs 14 residues. From germline, CDR1 is SGHVS and CDR2 FQNEAQ. For the CDR3, the DNA is TGTGCCAGCGCCCCGGGAATCTATAATTCACCCCTCCACTTT. As protein: CASAPGIYNSPLHF.